These 18 T cell receptor beta chains came from one sample sequenced in a study of identical twins. Using its own MiXCR run on the 5' RACE reads, TCRdb lists one record per CDR3 protein. The sample includes 500,000 or so distinct CDR3 sequences, roughly 13% seen only once; the top ten take 0.8% to 1%. This sample was shared with a second study, whose subject was yellow fever vaccine responses in identical twins.

Sequenced sample: CD4+ T cells sorted from blood. These TCRs come from a woman aged 18-29 years in good health.

This clonotype was counted many times. V is TRBV12-3 or TRBV12-4 and J is TRBJ1-1, with TRBD1 matching over 7 bases. V trimming: 7 bases; J trimming: 7 bases; junction bases outside the gene matches: 9. The CDR3 runs 13 residues. The CDR3 DNA follows: TGTGCCAGCACCCAAACCGGGACAGTTGAAGCTTTCTTT. Its translation: CASTQTGTVEAFF.

This clonotype was counted many times. The chain's CDR3 is CASSPRGNTGNTIYF. DNA of the CDR3: TGTGCCAGCAGTCCCCGGGGAAACACTGGAAACACCATATATTTT. The rearrangement joins TRBV12-3 or TRBV12-4 to TRBJ1-3; D is unclear. V lost 5 bases and J 2 bases, leaving 13 bases between the germline ends. The CDR3 totals 15 residues.

In this sample, this clonotype turned up a few times. The genes are TRBV6-1 and TRBJ2-5; D might be TRBD2 (5 bases). The germline V and J ends were trimmed by 8 bases and 7 bases, with 20 bases remaining between them. The V gene's germline CDR1 is MNHNS and CDR2 SASEGT. The CDR3 length is 14 residues. The CDR3 spells CASSRETNIATQYF. The CDR3 region has the DNA TGTGCCAGCTCGAGGGAGACCAACATCGCGACCCAGTACTTC.

At least ten counts were recorded for this clonotype. The V and J genes are TRBV28 and TRBJ2-7; D uncertain. The CDR3 is 16 residues long. V was cut by 1 base and J by 2 bases, with 15 bases left in between. The germline V gene has CDR1 MDHEN and CDR2 SYDVKM. The chain's CDR3 is CASSLLFGGRTYEQYF. CDR3 nucleotides: TGTGCCAGCAGTTTATTGTTCGGTGGCCGAACCTACGAGCAGTACTTC.

This clonotype has just one count. The chain couples TRBV30 to TRBJ2-1; D ambiguous. Germline loops: CDR1 GTSNPN, CDR2 SVGIG (reference sequence). Trimming pared 3 bases from V and 10 bases from J, leaving 10 bases between. The length of the CDR3 is 11 residues. The DNA of the CDR3 is TGTGCCTGGAGGAATATCGGGGAGCAGTTCTTC. Translated: CAWRNIGEQFF.

This clonotype was seen more than once but under ten times. The rearrangement joins TRBV7-9 to TRBJ2-7; D perhaps matches TRBD1 (6 bases). This CDR3 comprises 14 residues. Germline lookup yields CDR1 SEHNR and CDR2 FQNEAQ (reference sequence). The V end was cut by 5 bases, the J end by 0 bases, with 11 bases between. CDR3: CASSERTDSYEQYF. DNA for the CDR3: TGTGCCAGCAGCGAGCGGACAGACTCCTACGAGCAGTACTTC.

A few counts support this clonotype. The chain couples TRBV7-2 to TRBJ2-5; possible D gene TRBD1, 5 bases. CDR1 is SGHTA and CDR2 is FQGNSA in the germline V gene. Trimming removed 1 base from V and 4 bases from J, with 10 bases in between. The CDR3 totals 14 residues. CDR3 in DNA: TGTGCCAGCAGCTTAGTAGGGGCGAGAGAGACCCAGTACTTC. This encodes CASSLVGARETQYF.

There are many counts of this clonotype. The chain carries TRBV7-2 and TRBJ1-2; D ambiguous. V lost 5 bases and J 3 bases, leaving 10 bases between the germline ends. The germline V gene has CDR1 SGHTA and CDR2 FQGNSA. CDR3 size: 13 residues. For the CDR3, the DNA is TGTGCCAGCAGCCCAACGGCGGACTATGGCTACACCTTC. It codes for CASSPTADYGYTF.

The chain combines TRBV6-5 with TRBJ2-7, with D unresolved. The CDR3 spans 16 residues. The V gene's germline CDR1 is MNHEY and CDR2 SVGAGI. V lost 0 bases and J 2 bases, leaving 14 bases between the germline ends. CDR3 region: CASSYSGQTYPYEQYF. The CDR3 nucleotides read TGTGCCAGCAGTTACTCTGGGCAAACATATCCCTACGAGCAGTACTTC.

The chain has TRBV29-1 and TRBJ2-7; 9 bases are a match to TRBD2. V shed 0 bases, J shed 2 bases, and the junction held 5 bases outside the gene matches. This CDR3 comprises 15 residues. The germline CDR1 and CDR2 sequences are SQVTM and ANQGSEA. CDR3 in DNA: TGCAGCGTTGAAGATCGGGCTAGCGGGGCCTACGAGCAGTACTTC. This sequence encodes CSVEDRASGAYEQYF.

The chain employs TRBV6-1 and TRBJ1-6, with TRBD1 matching 8 bases. CDR3 length equals 19 residues. From germline, CDR1 is MNHNS and CDR2 SASEGT. The trim removed 6 bases at V and 7 bases at J, leaving 20 bases unmatched. CDR3 loop: CASSPRSRQGALWNSPLHF. The CDR3 region has the DNA TGTGCCAGCAGCCCACGGAGTCGGCAGGGGGCCCTTTGGAATTCACCCCTCCACTTT.

This clonotype was picked up one time. The J gene is TRBJ1-1, the V gene TRBV10-2; D remains ambiguous. Germline V gene lookup returns CDR1 WSHSY and CDR2 SAAADI. V lost 6 bases, J lost 7 bases, and 12 bases lay in between. The CDR3 sequence is 12 residues long. The CDR3 nucleotides are TGCGCCAGCAGCCCCCTCGTCGGTGAAGCTTTCTTT. Protein product: CASSPLVGEAFF.

V is TRBV19 and J is TRBJ2-6; D uncertain. Germline assignment: CDR1 LNHDA and CDR2 SQIVND (reference sequence). The V end lost 6 bases, the J end lost 4 bases, and 19 bases lay between the germline ends. CDR3 size: 17 residues. The CDR3 region has the DNA TGTGCCAGTAGCCAATTCAGTTTCGGATCAGGGGCCAACGTCCTGACTTTC. Translated: CASSQFSFGSGANVLTF.

The CDR3 here is CASSVNNNPYEQYF. DNA of the CDR3: TGTGCCAGCAGTGTTAACAACAATCCCTACGAGCAGTACTTC. This chain uses TRBV25-1 with TRBJ2-7; the D is unclear. Trimming took 4 bases from V and 2 from J, leaving 12 bases between them. There are 14 residues in the CDR3. CDR1 and CDR2 from the germline V gene are MGHDK and SYGVNS.

CDR3 coding DNA: TGTGCCAGCAGTGAATATAGCACTCCGATTTATGGCTACACCTTC. Translation: CASSEYSTPIYGYTF. The V and J genes are TRBV25-1 and TRBJ1-2; D unclear. CDR1 is MGHDK and CDR2 is SYGVNS in the germline V gene. Trimming removed 0 bases from V and 5 bases from J, with 13 bases in between. CDR3 size: 15 residues.

This clonotype was found a few times. The chain combines TRBV4-2 with TRBJ2-3; D not resolved. The V end lost 3 bases, the J end lost 5 bases, and 18 bases lay between the germline ends. Per germline, CDR1 LGHNA and CDR2 YNFKEQ. This CDR3 comprises 16 residues. CDR3 in amino acids: CASSHELAQIIDTQYF. The CDR3 bases are TGTGCCAGCAGCCACGAATTAGCCCAGATCATAGATACGCAGTATTTT.

The V gene is TRBV12-3 or TRBV12-4, the J gene TRBJ1-6; the match to TRBD1 covers 9 bases. The CDR3 is made up of 16 amino acids. With V trimmed by 6 bases and J by 6 bases, 9 bases remained unmatched. The CDR3 DNA sequence: TGTGCCAGCAGCGTACAGGGGGCGCTAGGTAATTCACCCCTCCACTTT. The encoded protein is CASSVQGALGNSPLHF.

The chain links TRBV5-1 to TRBJ2-6; D might be TRBD1 (6 bases). The germline V and J ends were trimmed by 2 bases and 1 base, with 16 bases remaining between them. This CDR3 is built from 18 residues. Germline-derived CDR1 and CDR2 are SGHRS and YFSETQ. The CDR3 coding sequence is TGCGCCAGCAGCTTCGTGACAGGCTTCGTGTCTGGGGCCAACGTCCTGACTTTC. It is translated as CASSFVTGFVSGANVLTF.